What follows are 21 T cell receptor beta chains derived from one specimen sequenced in a study of blood T cells in healthy people across ages. A second PCR of 7 to 11 cycles used a sample-barcoded 5' primer and a J-beta primer mix. TCRdb reprocessed the 5' RACE reads with MiXCR, giving one entry per CDR3 protein. Seen here are fewer than 1,000,000 distinct CDR3 sequences, roughly 44% observed once, and the top ten hold about a fifth. The specimen was blood. These receptors all stem from a man aged 55 to 69 in good health.

This clonotype appeared once. The DNA for the CDR3 is TGTGCCAGCAGTTACTCGCCCCAGCTACCTTCTGGGGCCAACGTCCTGACTTTC. Amino acid sequence: CASSYSPQLPSGANVLTF. This rearrangement joins TRBV6-5 to TRBJ2-6, with D unresolved. Germline-derived CDR1 and CDR2 are MNHEY and SVGAGI. Trimming stripped 0 bases from V and 1 base from J, with 13 bases between. The length of the CDR3 is 18 residues.

This clonotype turned up a few times. The V and J genes are TRBV5-5 and TRBJ2-5; 12 nucleotides line up with TRBD1. Unmatched junction bases numbered 8, after V lost 3 bases and J lost 11 bases. Looked up from germline, CDR1 is SGHKS and CDR2 is YYEKEE (reference sequence). This CDR3 comprises 14 residues. The CDR3 nucleotides read TGTGCCAGCAGCTATCCGGGACAGGGGGCTCAGCAGTACTTC. Translated, it gives CASSYPGQGAQQYF.

As regards this clonotype: Mismatch with germline at one junction end may stem from a read error. V gene TRBV20-1 combines with J gene TRBJ2-5; D uncertain. Germline CDR1 reads DFQATT; CDR2 reads SNEGSKA (reference sequence). The CDR3 has 10 amino acids. The CDR3 here is CGARRETQYF. CDR3 sequence (DNA): TGCGGTGCTAGACGGGAGACCCAGTACTTC.

The sample holds many counts of this clonotype. The rearrangement links TRBV15 to TRBJ2-5, with a weak D call TRBD2 (6 bases). With 0 bases removed from V and 1 base from J, the gap between germline ends came to 9 bases. Germline assignment: CDR1 LNHNV and CDR2 YYDKDF (reference sequence). This CDR3 contains 15 residues. CDR3 residues: CATSRDGGIQETQYF. In DNA form, the CDR3 reads TGTGCCACCAGCAGAGATGGCGGGATCCAAGAGACCCAGTACTTC.

This chain links TRBV5-1 with TRBJ2-3; D is unclear. The length of the CDR3 is 12 residues. Trimming removed 2 bases at V and 6 bases at J, with 7 bases between. Germline V gives CDR1 SGHRS, CDR2 YFSETQ. The CDR3 spells CASSFRYDTQYF. DNA of the CDR3: TGCGCCAGCAGCTTTCGGTACGATACGCAGTATTTT. Looking up the rest from reference TRBV5-1 and TRBJ2-3 gives the full variable domain: KAGVTQTPRYLIKTRGQQVTLSCSPISGHRSVSWYQQTPGQGLQFLFEYFSETQRNKGNFPGRFSGRQFSNSRSEMNVSTLELGDSALYLCASSFRYDTQYFGPGTRLTVL.

Concerning this clonotype itself: A junction boundary mismatches the germline segment, possibly from a read error. The J gene is TRBJ2-4, the V gene TRBV12-3 or TRBV12-4; weak D call: TRBD1 (5 bases). The J call is in doubt because the DNA end fits TRBJ2-7 better. CDR3 length: 14 residues. The DNA for the CDR3 is TGTGCCAGCAGTTTCATTCAGGGCTCCCACGAGCAGTACTTC. Translated: CASSFIQGSHEQYF.

Turning to this clonotype: With a much larger clone just one base away, this may be a read error. The genes are TRBV7-4 and TRBJ2-4; tentatively, D is TRBD1 or TRBD2 (5 bases each). V gave up 4 bases and J gave up 13 bases, with 23 bases separating them. CDR1 and CDR2 (germline): SGHVT, SQSDAQ. The CDR3 covers 15 residues. The CDR3 DNA follows: TGTGCCAGCAGCTCAAGGGCCAGAGGGGATTGGGAGCAGTACTTC. Residues: CASSSRARGDWEQYF.

Points on this clonotype: This may be a read error, as it is one base from a much larger clone. The chain links TRBV20-1 to TRBJ2-1; D not certain. The CDR3 runs to 11 residues. The V end was cut by 4 bases, the J end by 4 bases, with 5 bases between. The germline gives CDR1 DFQATT, CDR2 SNEGSKA (reference sequence). The chain's CDR3 is CSAIGYNEQFF. CDR3 nucleotide sequence: TGCAGTGCTATCGGGTACAATGAGCAGTTCTTC.

This clonotype was picked up a small number of times. The chain is built from TRBV30 and TRBJ1-2; 8 nucleotides match TRBD1. The V segment lost 0 bases and the J segment 2 bases; nucleotides outside the gene matches: 5. The CDR3 has 15 residues. Germline V gives CDR1 GTSNPN, CDR2 SVGIG (reference sequence). In DNA, the CDR3 is TGTGCCTGGAGTGTACCCCGACAGGGGAACTATGGCTACACCTTC. As protein: CAWSVPRQGNYGYTF.

The rearrangement links TRBV9 to TRBJ2-1; 9 bases are a match to TRBD1. The CDR3 length is 14 residues. CDR1 is SGDLS, CDR2 YYNGEE, per germline. After removal of 5 bases from V and 15 bases from J, the junction contained 15 bases not matched to a gene. The chain's CDR3 is CASSPAGTGYLRFF. The CDR3 nucleotides are TGTGCCAGCAGTCCCGCCGGGACAGGGTATCTGAGGTTCTTC.

The genes are TRBV7-2 and TRBJ1-1, with 11 bases fitting TRBD1. This CDR3 region has 14 residues. Trimming removed 5 bases from V and 11 bases from J; junction bases left unmatched: 10. Germline V gene sequence: CDR1 SGHTA, CDR2 FQGNSA. The CDR3, as DNA: TGTGCCAGCAGCCGGGGACAGGGGGTATCTGTGGCTTTCTTT. Its translation: CASSRGQGVSVAFF.

Of note for this clonotype: The germline gene is not matched at one end of the junction; a read error may be the cause. This chain joins TRBV12-3 or TRBV12-4 and TRBJ1-5; 7 bases fit TRBD1. The CDR3 consists of 16 residues. This chain's CDR3 is CANSFGYRGGNQPQHF. The DNA for the CDR3 is TGTGCCAACAGTTTTGGGTACAGGGGAGGCAATCAGCCCCAGCATTTT.

This clonotype was observed a single time. One end of the junction is discordant with germline, which a read error may explain. The chain uses TRBV29-1 and TRBJ2-3; D is uncertain. The CDR3 has 11 amino acids. In germline, CDR1 is SQVTM, CDR2 ANQGSEA. The CDR3 loop is CSVRKEYTRYF. In DNA form, the CDR3 reads TGCAGCGTGCGAAAAGAGTATACGCGGTATTTT.

This chain uses TRBV30 with TRBJ2-2; D is ambiguous. Germline V gene lookup returns CDR1 GTSNPN and CDR2 SVGIG (reference sequence). The CDR3 runs 16 residues. V was pared by 2 bases and J by 4 bases, with 17 bases between. The CDR3 bases are TGTGCCTGGAGTCGTAGACCCCATAGTGGCACCGGGGAGCTGTTTTTT. Translation gives CAWSRRPHSGTGELFF.

The chain employs TRBV6-1 and TRBJ2-1, with D possibly TRBD2 on 6 matching bases. Matching the DNA end better, TRBJ2-7 makes the J call doubtful. Germline V gives CDR1 MNHNS, CDR2 SASEGT. The CDR3 loop spans 15 amino acids. DNA for the CDR3: TGTGCCAGCAGTGAGGGGGGAACCTCCTACAATGAGCAGTACTTC. Translated, it gives CASSEGGTSYNEQYF.

In nucleotides, the CDR3 is TGTGCCAGCAACCCCTCCAGGGGTGTAGGGAATGAGCAGTTCTTC. Amino acids: CASNPSRGVGNEQFF. The chain recombines TRBV6-2 or TRBV6-3 with TRBJ2-1; D possibly corresponds to TRBD1 (6 bases). CDR3 length: 15 residues. Germline V gene data show CDR1 as MNHEY and CDR2 as SVGEGT. V dropped 7 bases and J dropped 7 bases, with 20 bases sitting between them.

This clonotype was counted at least ten times. The chain joins TRBV20-1 to TRBJ2-7, with D possibly being TRBD1 or TRBD2 (7 bases each). This CDR3 is built from 13 residues. V shed 5 bases and J shed 3 bases, with 14 bases lying between them. Looked up from germline, CDR1 is DFQATT and CDR2 is SNEGSKA (reference sequence). This chain's CDR3 is CSAPRGGFYEQYF. The CDR3 DNA sequence: TGCAGTGCTCCCAGGGGGGGGTTCTACGAGCAGTACTTC.

Concerning this clonotype itself: This could be a read error, since a much larger clone is one nucleotide away. The rearrangement uses TRBV3-1 and TRBJ2-4; D possibly corresponds to TRBD2 (5 bases). Matching the DNA end better, TRBJ2-7 makes the J call doubtful. The CDR3 runs to 15 residues. The germline V gene has CDR1 LGHDT and CDR2 YNNKEL (reference sequence). The CDR3 reads CASSPIRTHGGEQYF. The CDR3 nucleotides read TGTGCCAGCAGCCCGATTCGGACTCACGGAGGCGAGCAGTACTTC.

This CDR3 is CASSRRPGQGEETQYF. CDR3 in DNA: TGTGCCAGCAGCAGAAGACCGGGACAGGGGGAAGAGACCCAGTACTTC. V gene TRBV7-6 combines with J gene TRBJ2-5, with TRBD1 matching over 11 bases. CDR3 length: 16 amino acids. J gave up 3 bases and V 5 bases, and 8 bases lay outside the gene matches. Per germline, CDR1 SGHVS and CDR2 FNYEAQ.

The V call is TRBV7-2, the J call TRBJ2-7, with TRBD1 identical over 10 bases. The CDR3 length is 16 residues. The germline V gene encodes CDR1 SGHTA and CDR2 FQGNSA. The V segment lost 5 bases and the J segment 4 bases; nucleotides outside the gene matches: 11. The CDR3 loop reads CASSPIGTGERYEQYF. CDR3 bases: TGTGCCAGCAGCCCGATCGGGACAGGGGAGCGGTACGAGCAGTACTTC.

DNA for the CDR3: TGCAGTGCTAGATATATCGGCGGCGGGGGAGACCACGAGCAGTACTTC. Amino acids: CSARYIGGGGDHEQYF. The genes are TRBV20-1 and TRBJ2-7; 7 bases map to TRBD2. The CDR3 is 16 amino acids. V shed 2 bases and J 5 bases; nucleotides not matched to a gene: 15. Germline V gene data show CDR1 as DFQATT and CDR2 as SNEGSKA (reference sequence).